The T cell receptor beta chain under discussion was sequenced for a study of read filtering for tumor transcriptome and immune sequencing (dated by TCRdb to about 2020). Regarding the research as a whole: The cohort was composed of approximately 17 male and 13 to 15 female patients, with a mean age of approximately 66 years and an age range of roughly 40 to 90. The study compared TCR repertoires from targeted immune repertoire sequencing and bulk whole-transcriptome sequencing run on the same bone marrow samples. Per sample, about 4.05 to 11 million TCR-region mapped reads were obtained with IR-seq, compared with only about 80 to 1,400 with RNA-seq. After DNase treatment, whole-transcriptome libraries were prepared using the TruSeq RNA Access Library Prep Kit. By revised international staging, under 10 patients were R-ISS I, fewer than 20 were R-ISS II and over five were R-ISS III. A main aim was a read-filtering strategy for immune repertoire data, specifically whether clonotypes supported by a single read should be removed.

The paper as a whole reports these results and caveats: The sorted CD138-negative fraction was composed of a mixed bone marrow immune population rather than of purified T cells. Single-read clonotypes made up 80% to 90% of clonotypes but only around 4% of total reads in IR-seq, compared with approximately 70% of clonotypes and 35% to 55% of reads in RNA-seq. IR-seq captured clonotypes at much higher depth and more reliably than RNA-seq, and smaller IR-seq throughput sufficed to identify most shared clonotypes. When single-read clonotypes were removed, the proportions of shared clonotypes in IR-seq and RNA-seq correlated more strongly.

TCR libraries were constructed from 400 ng RNA using the Immunoverse kit, and molecular barcoded adaptors covering alpha/delta and beta/gamma chains were employed. TCR library preparation used the same RNA that was used for transcriptome sequencing. Sequencing of the TCR libraries was done on an Illumina HiSeq 4000 with 2 x 150 cycles. The paper's processing steps were these. With MiXCR, TCR reads were aligned to human V, D, J and C references and assembled into CDR3 clonotypes, with quality filtering and error correction included. The tcR package in R was used for analysis of clonotype counts and gene usage diversity. For inspection of raw mapping reads, RNA-seq reads were mapped by STAR aligner version 2.5.3a onto GRCh37 of the human genome. To test the effect of sequencing depth on detected clonotypes, IR-seq fastq files were randomly downsampled using Seqtk 1.3. TCRdb ran its own pipeline on the public reads, namely fastp trimming at Q25 and MiXCR clone calling, and kept in-frame beta chains. Duplicate CDR3 protein sequences are folded into a single record with the most common DNA and genes. The V and J calls follow TCRdb's processing rather than the paper's. The sample table lists 93,000 or so distinct CDR3 sequences, roughly a fifth of them with a count of one. Roughly 10% of the sample belongs to the ten largest clones.

Every patient had bone marrow sampled at the time of active disease. Ficoll-Hypaque density gradient centrifugation was used to isolate the bone marrow mononuclear cells. To remove myeloma plasma cells, the cells were labeled with CD138 magnetic microbeads on a MACS separator, and CD138-negative cells were then collected by negative selection. Purity of the isolated cells was checked by flow cytometry on an Attune NxT using CD138 antibodies. Total RNA was extracted with TRIzol reagent and quantified with a NanoDrop spectrophotometer. Paired RNA-seq and IR-seq were performed on the CD138-negative bone marrow sample of each patient. The sample holds many counts of this clonotype. Its antigen is not yet known. A read error may explain this, as a much larger clone is one base away. This clonotype originated in a donor aged 40 or older with multiple myeloma. Sequenced sample: a population of CD138-negative cells sorted from bone marrow. The intended sense of this specimen's cell subset or site label: bone marrow mononuclear cells depleted of CD138+ plasma/myeloma cells by negative magnetic selection.

CDR3 sequence: CASRTLGDDEKLFF. The bases read TGTGCCAGCAGGACCTTGGGAGATGATGAAAAACTGTTTTTT. Recombination connected TRBV28 to TRBJ1-4; the D gene lacks a confident call. The germline V gene specifies MDHEN as CDR1 and SYDVKM as CDR2. Trimming costs V 6 bases and J 6 bases, and their ends lie 14 bases apart. The CDR3 runs 14 amino acids, cysteine and phenylalanine included. Just the 42-base CDR3 DNA is kept, in frame starting at base 1.